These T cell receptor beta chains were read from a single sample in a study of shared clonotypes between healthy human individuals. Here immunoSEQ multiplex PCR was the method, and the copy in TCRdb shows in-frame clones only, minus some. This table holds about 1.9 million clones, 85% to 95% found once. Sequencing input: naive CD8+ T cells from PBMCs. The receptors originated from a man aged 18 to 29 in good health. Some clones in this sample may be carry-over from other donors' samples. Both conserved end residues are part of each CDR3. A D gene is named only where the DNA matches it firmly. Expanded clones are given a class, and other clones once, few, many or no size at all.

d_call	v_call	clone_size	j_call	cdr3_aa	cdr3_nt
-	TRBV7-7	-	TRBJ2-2	CASSLGFTGELFF	TGTGCCAGCAGCTTAGGATTCACCGGGGAGCTGTTTTTT
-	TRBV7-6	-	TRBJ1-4	CASSLVGRGEKLFF	TGTGCCAGCAGCTTAGTGGGCAGAGGTGAAAAACTGTTTTTT
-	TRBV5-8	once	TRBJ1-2	CASSPPGEQVALGYTF	TGTGCCAGCAGCCCTCCAGGGGAACAGGTCGCGTTGGGCTACACCTTC
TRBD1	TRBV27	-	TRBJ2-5	CASSFRQGVGETQYF	TGTGCCAGCAGTTTCAGGCAGGGGGTTGGAGAGACCCAGTACTTC
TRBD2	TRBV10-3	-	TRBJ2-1	CAIRPLLAGGTSNEQFF	TGTGCCATCAGACCTTTACTAGCGGGAGGCACCTCCAATGAGCAGTTCTTC
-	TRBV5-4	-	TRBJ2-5	CASSFRREFPQETQYF	TGTGCCAGCAGCTTTAGACGGGAGTTCCCGCAAGAGACCCAGTACTTC
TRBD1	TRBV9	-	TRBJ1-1	CASSATGGGNTEAFF	TGTGCCAGCAGCGCAACAGGGGGCGGAAACACTGAAGCTTTCTTT
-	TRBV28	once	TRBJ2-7	CASSPLASTYEQYF	TGTGCCAGCAGCCCTCTAGCGTCGACCTACGAGCAGTACTTC
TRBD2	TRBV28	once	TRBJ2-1	CASSWASGTGNEQFF	TGTGCCAGCAGTTGGGCTAGCGGGACCGGCAATGAGCAGTTCTTC
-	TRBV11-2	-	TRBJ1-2	CASSALWPNYGYTF	TGTGCCAGCAGCGCTTTGTGGCCTAACTATGGCTACACCTTC
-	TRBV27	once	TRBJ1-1	CASSYDPGMNTEAFF	TGTGCCAGCAGTTACGATCCAGGGATGAACACTGAAGCTTTCTTT
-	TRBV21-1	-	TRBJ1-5	CASNGRREQGLGGSNQPQHF	TGTGCCAGCAACGGCCGTCGCGAGCAGGGCCTAGGGGGGAGCAATCAGCCCCAGCATTTT
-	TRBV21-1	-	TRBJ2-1	CANLNGHRRLGEQFF	TGTGCCAACTTGAATGGACACCGCCGTCTCGGTGAGCAGTTCTTC
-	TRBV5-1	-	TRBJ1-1	CASSVSGAGDEAFF	TGCGCCAGCAGCGTCTCAGGGGCGGGGGATGAAGCTTTCTTT
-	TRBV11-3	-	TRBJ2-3	CASSLEATSTDTQYF	TGTGCCAGCAGCTTAGAGGCTACTAGCACAGATACGCAGTATTTT
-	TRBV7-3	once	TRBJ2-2	CASSLGTAGELFF	TGTGCCAGCAGCCTCGGGACGGCCGGGGAGCTGTTTTTT
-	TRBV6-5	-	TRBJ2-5	CASSAYIQETQYF	TGTGCCAGCAGTGCGTACATTCAAGAGACCCAGTACTTC
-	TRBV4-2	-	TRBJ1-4	CASSQSPQTNEKLFF	TGTGCCAGCAGCCAATCCCCGCAGACGAATGAAAAACTGTTTTTT
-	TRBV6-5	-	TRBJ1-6	CASSYSPDSPLHF	TGTGCCAGCAGTTACTCTCCGGATTCACCCCTCCACTTT
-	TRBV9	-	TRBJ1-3	CASSPPPPGGNTIYF	TGTGCCAGCAGCCCCCCGCCCCCGGGCGGAAACACCATATATTTT
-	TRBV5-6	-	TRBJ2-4	CASSLGGGKNIQYF	TGTGCCAGCAGCTTGGGCGGAGGCAAAAACATTCAGTACTTC
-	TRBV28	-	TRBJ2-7	CASSFERGYEQYF	TGTGCCAGCAGTTTTGAGAGGGGGTACGAGCAGTACTTC
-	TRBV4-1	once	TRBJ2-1	CASSEVPYNEQFF	TGCGCCAGCAGCGAGGTGCCCTACAATGAGCAGTTCTTC
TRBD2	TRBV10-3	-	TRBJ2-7	CAIRGLGLALPEQYF	TGTGCCATCAGGGGCTTGGGACTAGCGCTACCCGAGCAGTACTTC
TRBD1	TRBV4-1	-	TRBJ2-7	CASSQPGTASYEQYF	TGCGCCAGCAGCCAACCCGGGACAGCATCCTACGAGCAGTACTTC
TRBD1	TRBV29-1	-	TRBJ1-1	CSVEDRGMSEAFF	TGCAGCGTTGAGGACAGGGGGATGTCTGAAGCTTTCTTT
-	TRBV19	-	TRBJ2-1	CASSLGRYNEQFF	TGTGCCAGTAGTCTCGGACGGTACAATGAGCAGTTCTTC
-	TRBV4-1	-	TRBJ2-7	CASSQAHRVRGFYEQYF	TGCGCCAGCAGCCAGGCCCACCGGGTCAGGGGTTTCTACGAGCAGTACTTC